This entry describes one TCR beta chain. The data were taken from a study of shared clonotypes between healthy human individuals. Trimming pared 0 bases from V and 5 bases from J, leaving 13 bases between. CDR1 and CDR2 (germline): LNHNV, YYDKDF (reference sequence). This CDR3 contains 16 residues. Method: immunoSEQ multiplex PCR; TCRdb's copy keeps in-frame clones and lacks some. The table records some 2.4 million clones, 90% to 95% of them present only once. The chain has TRBV15 and TRBJ2-2; a possible D gene is TRBD2 (6 bases). This sequence originates from a man between 18 and 29 years old in good health. Some clones in this sample may be carry-over from other donors' samples. Sequencing was done on a sample of naive CD4+ T cells from PBMCs. Subset indicated: CD45RA+ positively selected. Here the CDR3 reads CATSRDRPGTTGELFF. CDR3 in DNA: TGTGCCACCAGCAGAGATCGGCCAGGGACTACCGGGGAGCTGTTTTTT. The full variable domain, completed using reference TRBV15 and TRBJ2-2, is DAMVIQNPRYQVTQFGKPVTLSCSQTLNHNVMYWYQQKSSQAPKLLFHYYDKDFNNEADTPDNFQSRRPNTSFCFLDIRSPGLGDTAMYLCATSRDRPGTTGELFFGEGSRLTVL.